This T cell receptor beta chain is drawn from a study of blood T cells in healthy people across ages. The J segment lost 8 bases and the V segment lost 9 bases, leaving 5 bases of the junction unmatched. Germline CDR1 and CDR2: ENHRY and SYGVKD. The CDR3 has 12 residues. Using a J-beta primer mix together with a sample-barcoded 5' primer, a second PCR was run for roughly 7 to 12 cycles. Each cDNA molecule, via a template-switch adaptor with 12 random nucleotides, was tagged. One entry per CDR3 protein results from TCRdb running MiXCR on the 5' RACE reads. The data contain around 1.7 million distinct CDR3 sequences, 28% of them singletons. This clonotype was recorded many times.

The chain combines TRBV10-3 with TRBJ2-1; 9 nucleotides align to TRBD1. The sequenced material came from blood. The receptor's source is a woman aged 30 to 39 in good health. The CDR3 protein is CAIGQGIDEQFF. Here the CDR3 DNA reads TGTGCCATTGGACAGGGGATCGATGAGCAGTTCTTC.